This entry is about one TCR beta chain. What it recognizes is unknown. PCR amplification relied on 60 Vbeta primers (plus 13 Jbeta primers). Sequencing was performed with immunoSEQ multiplex PCR; in TCRdb, only in-frame clones are kept and a portion is missing. The table records around 100,000 clones, about 70% of them present only once. This entry is derived from a study of cytomegalovirus exposure and HLA in healthy donors. Overall study findings and caveats: When analyzed later, the rates of TCR association showed variation by HLA locus, with DRB1 the most and HLA-C the fewest. What a later analysis reportedly showed was that an Asian-associated ancestry cluster had fewer N-insertions than the approximately 700-donor mean.

The CDR3 is 14 residues long. From germline, CDR1 is LGHNA and CDR2 YSLEER. The V gene lost 0 bases and the J gene lost 2 bases, with 8 bases spanning the gap. The sequenced sample consisted of PBMCs. The clonotype comes from a woman between 35 and 50 years old in good health and CMV-seronegative. This chain joins TRBV4-3 and TRBJ2-7; D gene unclear. Written as DNA, the CDR3 is TGCGCCAGCAGCCAAGAGGCGGTGGCCTACGAGCAGTACTTC. This codes for CASSQEAVAYEQYF.